Described below is a single T cell receptor beta chain sequence and its context. The antigen is undetermined. V shed 7 bases, J shed 4 bases, and the junction held 5 bases outside the gene matches. In germline, CDR1 is MNHEY, CDR2 SVGAGI. The CDR3 has 13 residues. The assay was run at deep level. Assay: immunoSEQ multiplex PCR; the TCRdb copy retains only in-frame clones and omits some. This sample has about 2 million clones, with approximately 95% found just once. The data stem from a study of shared clonotypes between healthy human individuals. Study conclusions and caveats: When compared with the clonotypes that were shared by all four sorted-subset donors, the non-shared clonotypes turned out to have lower generation probabilities. Memory subsets generally showed lower estimated richness than naive subsets.

Naive CD8 cells lacked CD45RO and underwent positive selection for CCR7, leaving out terminally differentiated effector memory CD45RA+ cells. The sequenced sample was naive CD8+ T cells sorted from blood. The chain is built from TRBV6-5 and TRBJ1-1; 8 bases are a match to TRBD1. The origin of this receptor is a man in his late teens or twenties in good health. The DNA of the CDR3 is TGTGCCAGCACCACAGGGGGGGTCACTGAAGCTTTCTTT. This sequence encodes CASTTGGVTEAFF.